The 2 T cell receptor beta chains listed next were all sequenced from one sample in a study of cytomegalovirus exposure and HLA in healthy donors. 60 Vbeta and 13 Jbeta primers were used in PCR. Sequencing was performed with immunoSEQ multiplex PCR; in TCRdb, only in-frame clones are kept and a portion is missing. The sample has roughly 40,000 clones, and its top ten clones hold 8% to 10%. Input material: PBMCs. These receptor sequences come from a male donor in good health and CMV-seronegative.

The CDR3 protein is CASSPRTGDQETQYF. The CDR3 DNA reads TGTGCCAGCAGCCCTCGGACTGGAGACCAAGAGACCCAGTACTTC. The chain joins TRBV11-3 to TRBJ2-5; the D gene is possibly TRBD2 (5 bases). Germline V gene lookup returns CDR1 SGHNT and CDR2 YENEEA. V was pared by 5 bases and J by 0 bases, with 13 bases between. The CDR3 spans 15 residues.

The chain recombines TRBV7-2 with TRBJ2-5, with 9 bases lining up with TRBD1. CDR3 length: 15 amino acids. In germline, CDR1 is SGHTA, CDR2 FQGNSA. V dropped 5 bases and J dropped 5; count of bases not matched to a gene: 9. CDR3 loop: CASSRDRGLRETQYF. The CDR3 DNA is TGTGCCAGCAGCCGTGACAGGGGGTTAAGGGAGACCCAGTACTTC. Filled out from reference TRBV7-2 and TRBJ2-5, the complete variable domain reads GAGVSQSPSNKVTEKGKDVELRCDPISGHTALYWYRQSLGQGLEFLIYFQGNSAPDKSGLPSDRFSAERTGGSVSTLTIQRTQQEDSAVYLCASSRDRGLRETQYFGPGTRLLVL.